The clone carrying this T cell receptor beta chain came up once. Antigen unknown. The V end was cut by 4 bases, the J end by 3 bases, with 13 bases between. This CDR3 is built from 14 residues. Germline V gene sequence: CDR1 MGHRA, CDR2 YSYEKL. The sample is drawn from a study of cytomegalovirus exposure and HLA in healthy donors. The primer mix had 60 Vbeta and 13 Jbeta primers. The method was immunoSEQ multiplex PCR; TCRdb's version includes in-frame clones alone and lacks a portion of them. Among 130,000 to 150,000 clones listed, approximately 80% were seen once. Study outcomes and limitations: Cytomegalovirus-associated TCR beta chains were listed, numbering some 180.

Sequencing was done on a sample of PBMCs. The chain joins TRBV4-1 to TRBJ2-7; D is perhaps TRBD2 (6 bases). The sequence was collected from a woman aged 18-29 years in good health and CMV-seropositive. CDR3: CASSPSGGNYEQYF. The CDR3 coding sequence is TGCGCCAGCAGCCCTTCCGGAGGGAACTACGAGCAGTACTTC.